The source of this TCR beta chain is a study of blood T cell repertoires in COVID-19. Assay: immunoSEQ multiplex PCR; the TCRdb copy retains only in-frame clones and omits some. The sample has 130,000 or so clones, 70% to 90% seen once; the top ten hold about 7.3%. The CDR3 spans 13 residues. The V gene lost 3 bases and the J gene lost 7 bases, with 13 bases spanning the gap. Germline V gene sequence: CDR1 DFQATT, CDR2 SNEGSKA (reference sequence). This chain links TRBV20-1 with TRBJ1-5; D not resolved. Sequences were obtained from peripheral blood. The sequence was obtained from a man aged 50 or older with acute or convalescent COVID-19. The CDR3 spells CSASSQAGQPQHF. As DNA, the CDR3 is TGCAGTGCTAGTAGCCAGGCGGGGCAGCCCCAGCATTTT.